These 3 T cell receptor beta chains came from one sample sequenced in a study of Graves' ophthalmopathy and Graves' hyperthyroidism. Amplification of TCR beta CDR3 regions used RNA transcripts. RT-PCR was first run with HTBI primers, then multiplex PCR in a second round. TCRdb independently ran MiXCR on the multiplex PCR reads; one entry per CDR3 protein. The sample contains more than 1,000,000 distinct CDR3 sequences, around a third of which appear only once. Source material: peripheral blood or thyroid tissue (not recorded which). The receptor source for this set is an adult man with Graves' hyperthyroidism.

This clonotype has at least ten counts. The V call is TRBV20-1, the J call TRBJ1-5, with D perhaps matching TRBD1 (5 bases). The germline gives CDR1 DFQATT, CDR2 SNEGSKA (reference sequence). Trimming took 3 bases from V and 7 from J, leaving 16 bases between them. The CDR3 covers 14 residues. As DNA, the CDR3 is TGCAGTGCTAGGGGGCCCGCACAACACCAGCCCCAGCATTTT. Protein: CSARGPAQHQPQHF.

The genes are TRBV29-1 and TRBJ1-4; TRBD1 aligns across 8 bases. V gave up 4 bases and J gave up 4 bases; unmatched junction bases: 8. The CDR3 runs 15 residues. The germline gives CDR1 SQVTM, CDR2 ANQGSEA. Here the CDR3 DNA reads TGCAGCGTTGGGGGGGGGGGGACAGGTAATGAAAAACTGTTTTTT. It is translated as CSVGGGGTGNEKLFF.

This clonotype was detected only a few times. The rearrangement joins TRBV7-2 to TRBJ1-5; D might be TRBD1 (6 bases). Germline-derived CDR1 and CDR2 are SGHTA and FQGNSA. The ends were cut back, 5 bases at V and 4 bases at J, with 18 bases in the middle. The CDR3 consists of 16 residues. CDR3 nucleotides: TGTGCCAGCAGCCACTATGAGGGGGGGCGGAATCAGCCCCAGCATTTT. Encoded protein: CASSHYEGGRNQPQHF.